This paragraph covers one T cell receptor beta chain sequence. Its target is unknown. The entry originates in a study of a mutant IDH1 vaccine in newly diagnosed glioma. The V gene's germline CDR1 is WNHNN and CDR2 SYGVQD (reference sequence). This CDR3 spans 14 amino acids. V lost 6 bases to trimming and J lost 4 bases, with 15 bases between them. TCRdb's table, derived via immunoSEQ multiplex PCR, lists solely in-frame clones and lacks some. In the table there are tens of thousands of clones, 70% to 90% of which are singletons. Sample time point: week 23, last vaccination. Every single dose of the vaccine, 300 ug of mutant IDH1 20-mer peptide, came with topical imiquimod.

This rearrangement joins TRBV10-1 to TRBJ1-2, with a possible D match to TRBD1 (6 bases). The sample consisted of PBMCs, taken from a glioma patient whose treatment included an IDH1 peptide vaccine. The sequence was obtained from a young man with glioma. The CDR3 coding sequence is TGCGCCAGCAGCACTTTGGCAGGGGCCTATGGCTACACCTTC. This encodes CASSTLAGAYGYTF.